This TCR beta chain emerged from a study of T cell repertoires in cytomegalovirus infection. Study-wide background: Matching HLA type, along with CMV infection, was indicated by public TCR beta signatures.

As regards this clonotype: The antigen remains undetermined.

The study's findings and limits: HLA-C-restricted TCR beta clonotypes specific for CMV led the ex vivo response.

Germline trimming cut 5 bases from V and 7 bases from J; bases unmatched to any gene: 8. The germline CDR1 and CDR2 sequences are SGHAT and FQNNGV. CDR3 length equals 14 residues. TCRdb re-derived calls from the reads in MiXCR, one entry per CDR3 protein. This sample has almost 300,000 distinct CDR3 sequences, with approximately 10% found just once. The chain has TRBV11-2 and TRBJ2-1; 7 bases are shared with TRBD2. This TCR derives from a human donor in good health (CMV status not recorded). Some clones in this sample may be carry-over from other donors' samples. Sequencing was carried out using PBMCs. This CDR3 is CASSPGTTPNEQFF. The CDR3 DNA reads TGTGCCAGCAGCCCCGGGACTACTCCTAATGAGCAGTTCTTC.